Listed below are T cell receptor beta chains from one sample, sequenced in a study of blood T cell repertoires in COVID-19. Clones were sequenced by immunoSEQ multiplex PCR, and TCRdb holds only the in-frame ones, with some missing. The top ten hold roughly 8% of the sample, which has more than 150,000 clones, under 90% seen once. Input material: PBMCs or T cells enriched from blood (not recorded which). These receptors were obtained from a woman in her forties or fifties who had recovered from COVID-19. The CDR3 runs from the conserved cysteine through the conserved F or W. D genes are given only for firm matches. Rows may omit the clone size; those that give it use once, few, many or a size class.

TRBJ2-7 | . | . | TRBV5-4 | TGTGCCAGCAGCTTTTCTTTGCAGGGCCTCACTTCTAGCTCCTACGAGCAGTACTTC | CASSFSLQGLTSSSYEQYF
TRBJ2-1 | . | . | TRBV7-6 | TGTGCCAGCAGCTTAGCACCGGGGAACAATGAGCAGTTCTTC | CASSLAPGNNEQFF
TRBJ2-1 | TRBD1 | . | TRBV5-1 | TGCGCCAGCAGACCAGAACAGGGGTGGTCCTACAATGAGCAGTTCTTC | CASRPEQGWSYNEQFF
TRBJ1-4 | . | . | TRBV2 | TGTGCCAGCAGCGCCAGGGGATATAATGAAAAACTGTTTTTT | CASSARGYNEKLFF
TRBJ1-4 | TRBD1 | . | TRBV4-1 | TGCGCCAGCAGCCAAGATTTCCGGACAGGGGATGATGAAAAACTGTTTTTT | CASSQDFRTGDDEKLFF
TRBJ1-5 | . | . | TRBV2 | TGTGCCAGCAGTGAAGGTCCGAGACTTGCATCAACTCAGCCCCAGCATTTT | CASSEGPRLASTQPQHF
TRBJ2-7 | . | once | TRBV7-2 | TGTGCCAGCAGCTTATCAGGGGGAGGTGACGAGCAGTACTTC | CASSLSGGGDEQYF
TRBJ1-1 | . | . | TRBV27 | TGTGCCAGCACGGGATCGGCCCTTCGATCTTTTACTGAAGCTTTCTTT | CASTGSALRSFTEAFF
TRBJ1-2 | . | . | TRBV18 | TGTGCCAGCTCACAAAGCGAGGGGACTCTCTATGGCTACACCTTC | CASSQSEGTLYGYTF
TRBJ2-1 | . | . | TRBV19 | TGTGCCAGTAGTGCCACTAGGGCGGGTCCCCACAATGAGCAGTTCTTC | CASSATRAGPHNEQFF
TRBJ1-5 | . | . | TRBV3-1/TRBV3-2 | TGTGCCAGCAGCGGGGAGTTGAGCAATCAGCCCCAGCATTTT | CASSGELSNQPQHF
TRBJ2-7 | . | . | TRBV24-1 | TGTGCCACCAGTACAGGGAGTGGCGAGCAGTACTTC | CATSTGSGEQYF
TRBJ2-7 | . | . | TRBV2 | TGTGCCAGCCGCGAATACGAGCAGTACTTC | CASREYEQYF
TRBJ2-1 | . | . | TRBV5-1 | TGCGCCAGCAGCTTCCTGATCATGGGCCGTGAGCAGTTCTTC | CASSFLIMGREQFF
TRBJ1-5 | . | . | TRBV24-1 | TGTGCCACCAGTGATTTCGGGAGAAATCAGCCCCAGCATTTT | CATSDFGRNQPQHF
TRBJ2-3 | . | . | TRBV10-3 | TGTGCCATCAGCGTAGAGTCCCGCACAGATACGCAGTATTTT | CAISVESRTDTQYF
TRBJ2-7 | . | . | TRBV28 | TGTGCCAGCAGTTCACCTACCGCTGGCAGGCCCTACGAGCAGTACTTC | CASSSPTAGRPYEQYF
TRBJ2-1 | TRBD2 | . | TRBV24-1 | TGTGCCACCAGTGAAACACTAGCGGGAGTTTACAATGAGCAGTTCTTC | CATSETLAGVYNEQFF
TRBJ2-7 | TRBD2 | . | TRBV19 | TGTGCCAGTAGCCCTCTCGGGGGGGGTTCCTACGAGCAGTACTTC | CASSPLGGGSYEQYF
TRBJ1-2 | TRBD1 | few | TRBV4-3 | TGCGCCAGCAGCCAGGGACAGAACTATGGCTACACCTTC | CASSQGQNYGYTF
TRBJ1-1 | . | . | TRBV19 | TGTGCCAGTAGTATAAGACAGAACACTGAAGCTTTCTTT | CASSIRQNTEAFF
TRBJ1-1 | . | once | TRBV6-5 | TGTGCCAGCAGCCCGCGGGCGGAGGATTCAGGTTTCTTT | CASSPRAEDSGFF
TRBJ2-1 | TRBD2 | few | TRBV4-3 | TGCGCCAGCAGCCAAGATTTGGCGGGAGGGACAAGAACGCAGTTCTTC | CASSQDLAGGTRTQFF